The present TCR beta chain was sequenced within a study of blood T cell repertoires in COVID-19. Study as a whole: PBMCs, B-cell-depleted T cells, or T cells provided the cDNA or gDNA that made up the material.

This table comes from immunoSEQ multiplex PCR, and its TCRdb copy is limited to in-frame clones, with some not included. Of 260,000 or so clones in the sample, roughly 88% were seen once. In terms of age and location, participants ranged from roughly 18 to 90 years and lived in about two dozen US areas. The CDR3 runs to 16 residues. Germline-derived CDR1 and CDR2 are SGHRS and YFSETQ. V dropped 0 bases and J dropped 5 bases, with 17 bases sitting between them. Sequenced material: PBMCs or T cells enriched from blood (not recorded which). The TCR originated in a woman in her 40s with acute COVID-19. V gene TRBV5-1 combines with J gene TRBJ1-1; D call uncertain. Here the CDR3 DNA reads TGCGCCAGCAGCTTGGCCGCAGAAAGACCCGGGACTGAAGCTTTCTTT. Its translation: CASSLAAERPGTEAFF.